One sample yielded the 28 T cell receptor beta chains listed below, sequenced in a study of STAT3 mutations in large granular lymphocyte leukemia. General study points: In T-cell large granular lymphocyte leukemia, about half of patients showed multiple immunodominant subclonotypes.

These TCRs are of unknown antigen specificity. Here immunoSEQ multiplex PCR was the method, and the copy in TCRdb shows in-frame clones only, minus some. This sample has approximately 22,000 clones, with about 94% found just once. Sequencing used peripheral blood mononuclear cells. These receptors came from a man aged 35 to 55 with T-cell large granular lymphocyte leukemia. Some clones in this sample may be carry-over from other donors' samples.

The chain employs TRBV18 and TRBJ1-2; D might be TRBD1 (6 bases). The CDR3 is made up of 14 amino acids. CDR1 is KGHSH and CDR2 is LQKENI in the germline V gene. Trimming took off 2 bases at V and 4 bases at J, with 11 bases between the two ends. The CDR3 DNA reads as TGTGCCAGCTCACCAAACCGGGACACCTATGGCTACACCTTC. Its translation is CASSPNRDTYGYTF.

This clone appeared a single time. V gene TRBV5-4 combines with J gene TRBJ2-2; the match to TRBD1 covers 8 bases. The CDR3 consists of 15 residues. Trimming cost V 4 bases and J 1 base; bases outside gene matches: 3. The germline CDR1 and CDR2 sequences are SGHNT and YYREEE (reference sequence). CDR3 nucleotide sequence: TGTGCCAGCAGCGTAGGACAGGGGAACACCGGGGAGCTGTTTTTT. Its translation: CASSVGQGNTGELFF.

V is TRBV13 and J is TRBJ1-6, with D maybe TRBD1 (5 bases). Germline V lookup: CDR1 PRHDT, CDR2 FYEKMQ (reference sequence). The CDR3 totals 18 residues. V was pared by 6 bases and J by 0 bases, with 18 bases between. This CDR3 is CASRHADILSSYNSPLHF. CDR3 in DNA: TGTGCCAGCAGGCACGCGGACATTCTAAGCTCCTATAATTCACCCCTCCACTTT.

CDR3 DNA sequence: TGTGCCAGCAGCCCGGGACAGAGCTATGGCTACACCTTC. This translates into CASSPGQSYGYTF. The chain is built from TRBV11-2 and TRBJ1-2; 7 bases match TRBD1. V lost 5 bases and J lost 4; bases outside the gene matches: 4. The CDR3 contains 13 residues. Germline V CDR1 and CDR2: SGHAT, FQNNGV.

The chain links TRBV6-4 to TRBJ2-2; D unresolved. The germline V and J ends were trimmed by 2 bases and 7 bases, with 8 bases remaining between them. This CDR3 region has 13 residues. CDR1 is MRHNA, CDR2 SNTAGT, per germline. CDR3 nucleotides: TGTGCCAGCAGTGACAGAGAGGACGGGGAGCTGTTTTTT. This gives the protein CASSDREDGELFF.

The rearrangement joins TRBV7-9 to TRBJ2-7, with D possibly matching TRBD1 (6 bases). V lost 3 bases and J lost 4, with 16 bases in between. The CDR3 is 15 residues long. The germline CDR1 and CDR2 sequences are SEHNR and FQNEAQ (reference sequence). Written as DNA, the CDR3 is TGTGCCAGCAGCTTGGTTGGACCGAGGGGGTACGAGCAGTACTTC. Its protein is CASSLVGPRGYEQYF.

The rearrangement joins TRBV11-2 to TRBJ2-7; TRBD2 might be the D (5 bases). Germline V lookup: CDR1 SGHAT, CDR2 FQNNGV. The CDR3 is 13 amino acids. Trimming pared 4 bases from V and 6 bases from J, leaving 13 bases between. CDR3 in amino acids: CASSSTWESEQYF. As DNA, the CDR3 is TGTGCCAGCAGCTCTACTTGGGAGAGCGAGCAGTACTTC.

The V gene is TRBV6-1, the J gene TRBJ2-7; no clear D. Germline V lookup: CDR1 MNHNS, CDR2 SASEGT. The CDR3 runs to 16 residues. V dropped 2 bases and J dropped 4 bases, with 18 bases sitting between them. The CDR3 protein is CASSEWSDYGWYEQYF. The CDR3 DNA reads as TGTGCCAGCAGTGAATGGAGCGATTACGGGTGGTACGAGCAGTACTTC.

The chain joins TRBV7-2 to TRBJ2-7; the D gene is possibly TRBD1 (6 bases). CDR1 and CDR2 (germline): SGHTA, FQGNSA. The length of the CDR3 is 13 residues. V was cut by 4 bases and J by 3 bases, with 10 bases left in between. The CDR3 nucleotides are TGTGCCAGCAGCTCGGACAGTCTCTACGAGCAGTACTTC. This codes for CASSSDSLYEQYF.

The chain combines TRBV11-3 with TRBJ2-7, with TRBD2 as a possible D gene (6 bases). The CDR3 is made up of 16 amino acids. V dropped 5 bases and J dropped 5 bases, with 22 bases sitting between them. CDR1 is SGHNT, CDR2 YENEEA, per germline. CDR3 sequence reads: CASSHPRRGPRHEQYF. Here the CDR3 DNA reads TGTGCCAGCAGCCACCCCCGGCGGGGCCCGCGGCACGAGCAGTACTTC.

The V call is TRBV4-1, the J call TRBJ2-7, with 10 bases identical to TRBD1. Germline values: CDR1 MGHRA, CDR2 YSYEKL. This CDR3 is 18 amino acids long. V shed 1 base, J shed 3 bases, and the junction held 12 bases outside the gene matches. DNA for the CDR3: TGCGCCAGCAGCCAAGCCGATTTCGTGGGACAGGGGAACTACGAGCAGTACTTC. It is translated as CASSQADFVGQGNYEQYF.

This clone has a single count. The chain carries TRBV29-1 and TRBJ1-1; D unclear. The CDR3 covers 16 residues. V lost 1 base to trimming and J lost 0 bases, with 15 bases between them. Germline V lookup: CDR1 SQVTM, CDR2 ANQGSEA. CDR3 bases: TGCAGCGTTGAAGGCTGGGCCGGAACAATGAACACTGAAGCTTTCTTT. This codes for CSVEGWAGTMNTEAFF. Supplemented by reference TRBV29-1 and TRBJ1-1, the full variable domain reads SAVISQKPSRDICQRGTSLTIQCQVDSQVTMMFWYRQQPGQSLTLIATANQGSEATYESGFVIDKFPISRPNLTFSTLTVSNMSPEDSSIYLCSVEGWAGTMNTEAFFGQGTRLTVV.

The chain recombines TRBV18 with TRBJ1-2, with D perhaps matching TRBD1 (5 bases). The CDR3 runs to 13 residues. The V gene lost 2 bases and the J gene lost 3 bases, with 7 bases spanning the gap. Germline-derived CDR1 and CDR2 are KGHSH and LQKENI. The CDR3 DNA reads TGTGCCAGCTCACCAGGGACGGACTATGGCTACACCTTC. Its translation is CASSPGTDYGYTF.

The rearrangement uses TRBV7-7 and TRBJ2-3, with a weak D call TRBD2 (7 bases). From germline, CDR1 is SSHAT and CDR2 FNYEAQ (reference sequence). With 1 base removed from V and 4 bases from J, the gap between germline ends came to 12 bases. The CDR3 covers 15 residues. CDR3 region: CASSLGGGESDTQYF. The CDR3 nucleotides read TGTGCCAGCAGCTTAGGAGGGGGGGAGTCAGATACGCAGTATTTT.

CDR3 bases: TGTGCCAGCAGCTTAGGGGACTTTCACACAGATACGCAGTATTTT. The encoded protein is CASSLGDFHTDTQYF. The V and J genes are TRBV7-2 and TRBJ2-3; D perhaps matches TRBD2 (6 bases). Trimming removed 1 base at V and 2 bases at J, with 10 bases between. CDR3 size: 15 residues. Germline V gene sequence: CDR1 SGHTA, CDR2 FQGNSA.

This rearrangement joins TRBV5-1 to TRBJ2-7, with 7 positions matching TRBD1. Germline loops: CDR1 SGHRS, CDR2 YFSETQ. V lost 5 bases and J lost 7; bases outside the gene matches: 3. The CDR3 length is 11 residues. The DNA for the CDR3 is TGCGCCAGCAGTATGGACAGGGAGCAGTACTTC. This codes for CASSMDREQYF.

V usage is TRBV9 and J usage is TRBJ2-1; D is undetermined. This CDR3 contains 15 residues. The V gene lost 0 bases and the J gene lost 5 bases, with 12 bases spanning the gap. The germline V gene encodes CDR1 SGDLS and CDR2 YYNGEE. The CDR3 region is CASSVESERDNEQFF. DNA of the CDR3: TGTGCCAGCAGCGTAGAGTCAGAGAGAGACAATGAGCAGTTCTTC.

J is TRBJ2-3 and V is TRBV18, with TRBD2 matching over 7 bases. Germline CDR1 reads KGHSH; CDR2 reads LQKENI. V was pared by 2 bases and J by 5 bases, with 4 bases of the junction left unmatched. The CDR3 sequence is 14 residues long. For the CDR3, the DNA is TGTGCCAGCTCACCAAACCCTAGCGGAGATACGCAGTATTTT. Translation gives CASSPNPSGDTQYF.

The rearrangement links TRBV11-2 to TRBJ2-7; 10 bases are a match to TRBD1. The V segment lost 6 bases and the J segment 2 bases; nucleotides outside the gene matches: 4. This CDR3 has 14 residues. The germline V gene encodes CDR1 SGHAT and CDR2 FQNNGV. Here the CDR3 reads CASRGDRGTYEQYF. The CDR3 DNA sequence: TGTGCCAGCAGGGGGGACAGGGGTACCTACGAGCAGTACTTC. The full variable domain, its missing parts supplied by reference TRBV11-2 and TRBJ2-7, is EAGVAQSPRYKIIEKRQSVAFWCNPISGHATLYWYQQILGQGPKLLIQFQNNGVVDDSQLPKDRFSAERLKGVDSTLKIQPAKLEDSAVYLCASRGDRGTYEQYFGPGTRLTVT.

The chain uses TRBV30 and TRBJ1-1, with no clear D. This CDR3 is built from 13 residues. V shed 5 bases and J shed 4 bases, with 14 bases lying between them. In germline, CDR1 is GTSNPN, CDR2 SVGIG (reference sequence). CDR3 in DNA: TGTGCCTGGGGCCGTACCCTGGGCACTGAAGCTTTCTTT. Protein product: CAWGRTLGTEAFF. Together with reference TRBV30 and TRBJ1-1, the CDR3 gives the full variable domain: SQTIHQWPATLVQPVGSPLSLECTVEGTSNPNLYWYRQAAGRGLQLLFYSVGIGQISSEVPQNLSASRPQDRQFILSSKKLLLSDSGFYLCAWGRTLGTEAFFGQGTRLTVV.

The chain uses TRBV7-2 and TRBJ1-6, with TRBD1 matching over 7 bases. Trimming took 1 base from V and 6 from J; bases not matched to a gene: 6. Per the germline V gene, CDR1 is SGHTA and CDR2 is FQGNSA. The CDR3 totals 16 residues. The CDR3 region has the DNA TGTGCCAGCAGCTTAGGGGGGACAGTGCTTAATTCACCCCTCCACTTT. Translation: CASSLGGTVLNSPLHF.

This CDR3 reads CASSQDSPTRGGSNQPQHF. CDR3 bases: TGCGCCAGCAGCCAAGATTCGCCAACCCGGGGGGGGAGCAATCAGCCCCAGCATTTT. The chain carries TRBV4-1 and TRBJ1-5; tentatively, D is TRBD1 (5 bases). Germline-derived CDR1 and CDR2 are MGHRA and YSYEKL. Trimming took 0 bases from V and 1 from J, leaving 19 bases between them. The CDR3 loop spans 19 amino acids.

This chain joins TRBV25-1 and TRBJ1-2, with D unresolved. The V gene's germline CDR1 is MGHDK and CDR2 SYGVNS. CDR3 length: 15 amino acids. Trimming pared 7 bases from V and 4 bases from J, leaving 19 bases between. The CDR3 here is CASTSEVLGSYGYTF. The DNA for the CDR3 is TGTGCCAGCACCTCGGAGGTATTGGGTAGCTATGGCTACACCTTC.

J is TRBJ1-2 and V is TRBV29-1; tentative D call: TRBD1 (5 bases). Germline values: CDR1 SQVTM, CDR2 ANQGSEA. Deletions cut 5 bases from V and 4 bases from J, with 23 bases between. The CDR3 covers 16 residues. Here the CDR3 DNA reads TGCAGCGTTCCCTCGGTCGACAGACGTTTCGTCTATGGCTACACCTTC. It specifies CSVPSVDRRFVYGYTF.

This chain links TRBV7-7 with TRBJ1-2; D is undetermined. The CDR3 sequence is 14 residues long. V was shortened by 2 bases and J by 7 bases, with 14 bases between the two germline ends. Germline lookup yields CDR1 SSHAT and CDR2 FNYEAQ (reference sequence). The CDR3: CASSLSARGRGYTF. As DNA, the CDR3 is TGTGCCAGCAGCTTATCGGCCCGAGGTCGTGGCTACACCTTC. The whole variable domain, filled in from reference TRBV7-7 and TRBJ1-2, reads GAGVSQSPRYKVTKRGQDVTLRCDPISSHATLYWYQQALGQGPEFLTYFNYEAQPDKSGLPSDRFSAERPEGSISTLTIQRTEQRDSAMYRCASSLSARGRGYTFGSGTRLTVV.

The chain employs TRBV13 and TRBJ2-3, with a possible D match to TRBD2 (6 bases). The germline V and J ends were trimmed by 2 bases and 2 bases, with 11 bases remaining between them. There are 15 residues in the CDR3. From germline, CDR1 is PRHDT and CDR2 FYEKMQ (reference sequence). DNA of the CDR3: TGTGCCAGCAGCTTAAGGGACTTTCACACAGATACGCAGTATTTT. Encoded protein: CASSLRDFHTDTQYF.

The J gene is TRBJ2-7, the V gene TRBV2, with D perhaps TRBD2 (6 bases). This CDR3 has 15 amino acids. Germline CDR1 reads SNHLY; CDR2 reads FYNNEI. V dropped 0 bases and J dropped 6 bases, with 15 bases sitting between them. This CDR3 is CASSEAGGELGEQYF. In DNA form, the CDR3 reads TGTGCCAGCAGTGAAGCCGGCGGGGAGCTCGGCGAGCAGTACTTC.

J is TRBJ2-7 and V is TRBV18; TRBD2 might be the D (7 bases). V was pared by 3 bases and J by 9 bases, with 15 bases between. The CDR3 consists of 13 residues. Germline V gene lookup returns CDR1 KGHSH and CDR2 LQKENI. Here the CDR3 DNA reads TGTGCCAGCTCACCTCCGGGGGGCCGCTGGCAGTACTTC. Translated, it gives CASSPPGGRWQYF.